These 20 T cell receptor beta chains came from one sample sequenced in a study of blood T cell repertoires in COVID-19. The protocol was immunoSEQ multiplex PCR, while the TCRdb copy is restricted to in-frame clones and leaves out a portion. The sample has roughly 250,000 clones, 85% to 90% seen once. The sequencing sample was made of peripheral blood. These receptors came from a young man with acute or convalescent COVID-19.

The J gene is TRBJ2-1, the V gene TRBV5-6, with TRBD2 matching 13 bases. The CDR3 has 18 amino acids. Trimming at V came to 3 bases and at J to 3 bases, leaving 9 bases not matched to a gene. Germline V gene lookup returns CDR1 SGHDT and CDR2 YYEEEE. The CDR3 here is CASSYRTSGSQSYNEQFF. The CDR3 DNA sequence: TGTGCCAGCAGCTACCGGACTAGCGGGAGCCAAAGCTACAATGAGCAGTTCTTC. The complete variable domain, with remaining parts taken from reference TRBV5-6 and TRBJ2-1, reads DAGVTQSPTHLIKTRGQQVTLRCSPKSGHDTVSWYQQALGQGPQFIFQYYEEEERQRGNFPDRFSGHQFPNYSSELNVNALLLGDSALYLCASSYRTSGSQSYNEQFFGPGTRLTVL.

This chain links TRBV9 with TRBJ1-1; 9 bases fit TRBD1. This CDR3 is 13 amino acids long. CDR1 is SGDLS, CDR2 YYNGEE, per germline. V lost 3 bases, J lost 12 bases, and 9 bases stayed unmatched. As DNA, the CDR3 is TGTGCCAGCAGCGGACACCGGGACAGGGTAACTTTCTTT. This codes for CASSGHRDRVTFF.

The rearrangement joins TRBV7-2 to TRBJ2-7; D perhaps matches TRBD2 (6 bases). Trimming took 1 base from V and 3 from J, leaving 10 bases between them. The CDR3 covers 14 residues. Germline assignment: CDR1 SGHTA and CDR2 FQGNSA. The CDR3 nucleotides read TGTGCCAGCAGCTTAGGGGGGGTGAGCTACGAGCAGTACTTC. Its translation: CASSLGGVSYEQYF.

The DNA of the CDR3 is TGTGCCAGTAGTGGGACAGGGTGGACACCCCTCCACTTT. Translated, it gives CASSGTGWTPLHF. The V call is TRBV19, the J call TRBJ1-6; 9 bases fit TRBD1. Germline CDR1 LNHDA, CDR2 SQIVND (reference sequence). CDR3 length equals 13 residues. V shed 5 bases, J shed 11 bases, and the junction held 4 bases outside the gene matches.

The V gene is TRBV28, the J gene TRBJ1-4; D is perhaps TRBD1 (6 bases). Germline V gives CDR1 MDHEN, CDR2 SYDVKM. The germline V and J ends were trimmed by 6 bases and 2 bases, with 10 bases remaining between them. The CDR3 runs 14 residues. In nucleotides, the CDR3 is TGTGCCAGCAGGAGGGGGAGCACTAATGAAAAACTGTTTTTT. Protein product: CASRRGSTNEKLFF.

This clone showed up just once. The chain is built from TRBV6-5 and TRBJ1-2; a possible D gene is TRBD1 (5 bases). The CDR3 covers 15 residues. Trimming removed 0 bases at V and 7 bases at J, with 15 bases between. Germline assignment: CDR1 MNHEY and CDR2 SVGAGI. The CDR3 region has the DNA TGTGCCAGCAGTTACTCACGTCGACAGTTCGGTGGCTACACCTTC. It yields the protein CASSYSRRQFGGYTF.

V gene TRBV6-5 combines with J gene TRBJ1-2, with D maybe TRBD1 (5 bases). V was pared by 2 bases and J by 6 bases, with 10 bases between. Looked up from germline, CDR1 is MNHEY and CDR2 is SVGAGI. CDR3 length equals 13 residues. The CDR3 DNA follows: TGTGCCAGCAGTTACCCGCAGGGTAATGGCTACACCTTC. Encoded protein: CASSYPQGNGYTF.

This clone was recorded a few times. The rearrangement joins TRBV30 to TRBJ1-6; 7 nucleotides align to TRBD1. CDR1 GTSNPN and CDR2 SVGIG come from the germline V gene (reference sequence). V shed 1 base, J shed 8 bases, and the junction held 5 bases outside the gene matches. The CDR3 length is 14 residues. DNA of the CDR3: TGTGCCTGGAGTGGTGGGACAGTAGATTCACCCCTCCACTTT. As protein: CAWSGGTVDSPLHF.

V is TRBV9 and J is TRBJ2-2, with TRBD2 as a possible D gene (5 bases). The V end was cut by 0 bases, the J end by 6 bases, with 12 bases between. CDR1 SGDLS and CDR2 YYNGEE come from the germline V gene. The CDR3 contains 15 residues. The CDR3 DNA reads as TGTGCCAGCAGCGTAGCGGGAAGGGTGTCCGGGGAGCTGTTTTTT. Translated: CASSVAGRVSGELFF.

The chain joins TRBV11-3 to TRBJ2-1, with unresolved D. CDR3 length: 14 amino acids. CDR1 and CDR2 from the germline V gene are SGHNT and YENEEA. V gave up 0 bases and J gave up 3 bases, with 6 bases separating them. CDR3 amino acids: CASSLEARYNEQFF. The CDR3, as DNA: TGTGCCAGCAGCTTAGAAGCCCGCTACAATGAGCAGTTCTTC. Using reference TRBV11-3 and TRBJ2-1 for the parts outside the CDR3, the full variable domain is EAGVVQSPRYKIIEKKQPVAFWCNPISGHNTLYWYLQNLGQGPELLIRYENEEAVDDSQLPKDRFSAERLKGVDSTLKIQPAELGDSAVYLCASSLEARYNEQFFGPGTRLTVL.

The J gene is TRBJ1-4, the V gene TRBV28; 8 positions agree with TRBD1. The V segment lost 7 bases and the J segment 5 bases; nucleotides outside the gene matches: 9. Germline loops: CDR1 MDHEN, CDR2 SYDVKM. The CDR3 has 15 residues. CDR3: CASTESGTGNEKLFF. Written as DNA, the CDR3 is TGTGCCAGCACCGAATCCGGGACAGGCAATGAAAAACTGTTTTTT.

The chain combines TRBV18 with TRBJ2-1; 8 bases match TRBD2. CDR1 and CDR2 from the germline V gene are KGHSH and LQKENI. This CDR3 comprises 14 residues. J gave up 5 bases and V 8 bases, and 8 bases lay outside the gene matches. CDR3 sequence (DNA): TGTGCCAGCAGCACTAGCGGTACCCACAATGAGCAGTTCTTC. This translates into CASSTSGTHNEQFF.

The rearrangement uses TRBV6-6 and TRBJ1-5; D gene uncertain. The CDR3 is 14 amino acids. The V end lost 6 bases, the J end lost 0 bases, and 9 bases lay between the germline ends. From germline, CDR1 is MNHNY and CDR2 SVGAGI (reference sequence). The CDR3 bases are TGTGCCAGCAGCCATTTTCATAGCAATCAGCCCCAGCATTTT. Encoded protein: CASSHFHSNQPQHF.

The CDR3 here is CAWNFLAGSYNEQFF. The CDR3 coding sequence is TGTGCCTGGAATTTTCTAGCGGGGTCCTACAATGAGCAGTTCTTC. The chain couples TRBV30 to TRBJ2-1, with TRBD2 matching 9 bases. The CDR3 covers 15 residues. Germline-derived CDR1 and CDR2 are GTSNPN and SVGIG (reference sequence). Germline trimming cut 4 bases from V and 1 base from J; bases unmatched to any gene: 5. The complete variable domain, with remaining parts taken from reference TRBV30 and TRBJ2-1, reads SQTIHQWPATLVQPVGSPLSLECTVEGTSNPNLYWYRQAAGRGLQLLFYSVGIGQISSEVPQNLSASRPQDRQFILSSKKLLLSDSGFYLCAWNFLAGSYNEQFFGPGTRLTVL.

The gene calls are TRBV19 and TRBJ2-2, with D possibly matching TRBD2 (5 bases). V gave up 0 bases and J gave up 6 bases, with 11 bases separating them. The CDR3 loop spans 15 amino acids. Germline V CDR1 and CDR2: LNHDA, SQIVND (reference sequence). The DNA for the CDR3 is TGTGCCAGTAGTATAGATGAGGGTATATCCGGGGAGCTGTTTTTT. The encoded protein is CASSIDEGISGELFF.

The count of this clone is one. The chain uses TRBV10-3 and TRBJ1-5; D may be TRBD1 (6 bases). The germline V gene has CDR1 ENHRY and CDR2 SYGVKD. Trimming shortened V by 4 bases and J by 6 bases, and 10 bases separated the two germline ends. CDR3 length: 13 residues. The CDR3 DNA reads as TGTGCCATCAGTGGGGACACAGGTCAGCCCCAGCATTTT. It translates to CAISGDTGQPQHF.

The V gene is TRBV30, the J gene TRBJ2-6, with a tentative D call TRBD2 (5 bases). There are 15 residues in the CDR3. Per the germline V gene, CDR1 is GTSNPN and CDR2 is SVGIG (reference sequence). V lost 2 bases and J lost 2, with 10 bases in between. Here the CDR3 DNA reads TGTGCCTGGAGTCCGGGTAGCGCTGGGGCCAACGTCCTGACTTTC. It translates to CAWSPGSAGANVLTF. Together with reference TRBV30 and TRBJ2-6, the CDR3 gives the full variable domain: SQTIHQWPATLVQPVGSPLSLECTVEGTSNPNLYWYRQAAGRGLQLLFYSVGIGQISSEVPQNLSASRPQDRQFILSSKKLLLSDSGFYLCAWSPGSAGANVLTFGAGSRLTVL.

This chain connects TRBV6-6 to TRBJ2-7, with 7 bases fitting TRBD2. The CDR3 runs to 14 residues. The germline gives CDR1 MNHNY, CDR2 SVGAGI (reference sequence). Losses at the gene ends were 6 bases for V and 4 bases for J; bases not matched to a gene: 9. CDR3 bases: TGTGCCAGCAGCCGGACTAGTCCTAGATACGAGCAGTACTTC. Protein sequence: CASSRTSPRYEQYF.

V is TRBV28 and J is TRBJ1-2; D remains ambiguous. Per the germline V gene, CDR1 is MDHEN and CDR2 is SYDVKM. The CDR3 is 19 amino acids. Trimming left V 5 bases short and J 3 bases short, with 28 bases between. CDR3 DNA sequence: TGTGCCAGCAGTCCCGGCCGCTACAGAACCAACCCCCGCTACTATGGCTACACCTTC. Encoded protein: CASSPGRYRTNPRYYGYTF.

This clone was counted only a few times. The chain carries TRBV27 and TRBJ1-2; D gene ambiguous. The CDR3 is 15 residues long. Trimming removed 2 bases at V and 2 bases at J, with 12 bases between. In germline, CDR1 is MNHEY, CDR2 SMNVEV (reference sequence). The CDR3 sequence is CASSLASGPNYGYTF. The CDR3 DNA reads TGTGCCAGCAGTTTAGCATCGGGTCCCAACTATGGCTACACCTTC.